Described below is a single T cell receptor (beta chain) sequence and its context. The data were taken from a study of graft-versus-host responses after intestinal transplantation. As for the study in general: The whole recipient group had anti-thymocyte globulin induction followed by tacrolimus and steroids for roughly 3 years. Findings and caveats of the study: Among circulating GvH clones, peak levels were associated with early post-transplant declines in HvG clones. Marrow from the recipient contained GvH clones, some of which had appeared first in ileum or blood.

The protocol was immunoSEQ multiplex PCR, while the TCRdb copy is restricted to in-frame clones and leaves out a portion. The table includes about 18,000 clones, roughly 40% detected once. Germline CDR1 reads LNHNV; CDR2 reads YYDKDF (reference sequence). This CDR3 has 15 amino acids. Unmatched junction bases numbered 7, after V lost 0 bases and J lost 6 bases. Sorting after the reaction isolated proliferating CFSE-low CD3+CD4+ and CD3+CD8+ responders. The source of this sequence is a human patient who received an intestinal transplant. The V gene is TRBV15, the J gene TRBJ1-2; 7 nucleotides match TRBD1. The sample was alloreactive CD4+ T cells from a mixed lymphocyte reaction culture, taken before intestinal transplant. Subset here: CFSE-low proliferating T cells sorted from approximately 6-day pre-transplant mixed lymphocyte reaction (GvH or HvG direction). CDR3: CATSRDFRGGHGYTF. In DNA form, the CDR3 reads TGTGCCACCAGCAGAGATTTCCGAGGGGGCCATGGCTACACCTTC.